The entry below gives a single T cell receptor beta chain sequence along with its context. These data are taken from a study of cytomegalovirus exposure and HLA in healthy donors. Looked up from germline, CDR1 is MNHEY and CDR2 is SVGAGI. The CDR3 totals 15 residues. Trimming took 3 bases from V and 7 from J; bases not matched to a gene: 4. Amplification used 60 Vbeta primers and 13 Jbeta primers. TCRdb keeps only in-frame clones here, not all; method: immunoSEQ multiplex PCR. The data contain 62,000 or so clones, 80% to 90% of them singletons. The sample consisted of PBMCs. The V gene is TRBV6-5, the J gene TRBJ2-1; 12 nucleotides align to TRBD2. The clonotype originates from a man between 18 and 35 years old in good health and CMV-seronegative. Here the CDR3 reads CASSYSSGGANEQFF. The CDR3 DNA follows: TGTGCCAGCAGTTATTCTAGCGGGGGGGCGAATGAGCAGTTCTTC.